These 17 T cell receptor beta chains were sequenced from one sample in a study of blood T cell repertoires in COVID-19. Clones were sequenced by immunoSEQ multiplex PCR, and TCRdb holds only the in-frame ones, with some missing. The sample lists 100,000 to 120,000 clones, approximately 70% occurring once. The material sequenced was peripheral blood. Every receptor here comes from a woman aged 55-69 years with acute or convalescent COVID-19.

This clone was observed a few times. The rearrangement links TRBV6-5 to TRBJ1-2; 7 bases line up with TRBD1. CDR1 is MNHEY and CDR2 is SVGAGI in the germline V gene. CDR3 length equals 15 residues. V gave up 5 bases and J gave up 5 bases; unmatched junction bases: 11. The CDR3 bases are TGTGCCAGCAGTCCCCTATGGACAGGCCAGTATGGCTACACCTTC. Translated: CASSPLWTGQYGYTF.

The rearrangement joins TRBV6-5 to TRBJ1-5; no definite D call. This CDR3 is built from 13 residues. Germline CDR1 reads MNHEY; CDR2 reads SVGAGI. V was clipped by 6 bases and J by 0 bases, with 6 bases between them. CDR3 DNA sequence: TGTGCCAGCAGCCCCTATAGCAATCAGCCCCAGCATTTT. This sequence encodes CASSPYSNQPQHF.

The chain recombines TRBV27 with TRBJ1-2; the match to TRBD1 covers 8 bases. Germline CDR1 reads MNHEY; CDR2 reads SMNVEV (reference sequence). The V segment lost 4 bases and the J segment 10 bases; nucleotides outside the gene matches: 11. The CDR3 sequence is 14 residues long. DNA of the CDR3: TGTGCCAGCAGTTCGAACCGGGACAGGCCTGTCTACACCTTC. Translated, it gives CASSSNRDRPVYTF.

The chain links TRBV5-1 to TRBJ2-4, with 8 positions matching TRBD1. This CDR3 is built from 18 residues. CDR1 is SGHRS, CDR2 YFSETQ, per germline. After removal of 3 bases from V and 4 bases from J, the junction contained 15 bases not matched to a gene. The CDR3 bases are TGCGCCAGCAGCTCTGACCTTGGGCAGGGGGCAGCGAAAAACATTCAGTACTTC. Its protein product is CASSSDLGQGAAKNIQYF.

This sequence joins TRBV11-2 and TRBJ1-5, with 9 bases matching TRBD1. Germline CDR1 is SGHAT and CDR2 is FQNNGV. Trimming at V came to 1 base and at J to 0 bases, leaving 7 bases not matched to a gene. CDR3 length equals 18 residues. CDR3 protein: CASSLGQGVGYSNQPQHF. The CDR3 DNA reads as TGTGCCAGCAGCTTAGGACAGGGGGTGGGTTATAGCAATCAGCCCCAGCATTTT. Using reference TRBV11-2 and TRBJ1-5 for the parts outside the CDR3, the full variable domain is EAGVAQSPRYKIIEKRQSVAFWCNPISGHATLYWYQQILGQGPKLLIQFQNNGVVDDSQLPKDRFSAERLKGVDSTLKIQPAKLEDSAVYLCASSLGQGVGYSNQPQHFGDGTRLSIL.

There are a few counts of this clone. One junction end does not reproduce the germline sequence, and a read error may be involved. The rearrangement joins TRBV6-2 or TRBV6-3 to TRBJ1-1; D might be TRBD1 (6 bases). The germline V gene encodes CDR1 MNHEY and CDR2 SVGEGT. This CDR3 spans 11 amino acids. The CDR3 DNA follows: TGTGCCAGCAGTTACGCCGGCGGACAGCGATTT. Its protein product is CASSYAGGQRF.

The CDR3 nucleotides are TGCGCCAGCAGTGCGGGGTCAGGCTCCCCCTACGAGCAGTACTTC. Encoded protein: CASSAGSGSPYEQYF. The J gene is TRBJ2-7, the V gene TRBV10-1; maybe TRBD2 (5 bases). The germline V gene has CDR1 WNHNN and CDR2 SYGVQD (reference sequence). The V end lost 4 bases, the J end lost 2 bases, and 15 bases lay between the germline ends. This CDR3 is built from 15 residues.

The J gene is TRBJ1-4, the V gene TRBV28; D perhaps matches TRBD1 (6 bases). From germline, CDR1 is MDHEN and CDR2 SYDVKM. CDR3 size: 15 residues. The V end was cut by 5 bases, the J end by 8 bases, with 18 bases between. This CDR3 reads CASSPMTGYGEKLFF. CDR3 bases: TGTGCCAGCAGTCCCATGACAGGTTATGGCGAAAAACTGTTTTTT.

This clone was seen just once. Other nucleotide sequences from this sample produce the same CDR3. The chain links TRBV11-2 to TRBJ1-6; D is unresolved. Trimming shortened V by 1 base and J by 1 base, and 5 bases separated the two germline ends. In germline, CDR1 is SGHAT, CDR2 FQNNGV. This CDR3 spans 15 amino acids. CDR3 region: CASSLGGSYNSPLHF. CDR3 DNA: TGTGCCAGCAGCTTAGGAGGGTCCTATAATTCACCCCTCCACTTT.

The CDR3 region is CATSDPGRQGDNYGYTF. CDR3 sequence (DNA): TGTGCCACCAGTGACCCTGGGAGACAGGGGGACAACTATGGCTACACCTTC. The chain has TRBV24-1 and TRBJ1-2; 9 bases match TRBD1. The ends lost 4 bases at V and 2 bases at J; junction bases unmatched: 10. The CDR3 covers 17 residues. Germline CDR1 reads KGHDR; CDR2 reads SFDVKD.

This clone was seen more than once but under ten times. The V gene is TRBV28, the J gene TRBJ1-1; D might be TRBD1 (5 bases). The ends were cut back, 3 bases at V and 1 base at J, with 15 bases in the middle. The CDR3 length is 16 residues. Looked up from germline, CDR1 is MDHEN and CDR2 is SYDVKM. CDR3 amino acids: CASSFTGFQGNTEAFF. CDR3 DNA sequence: TGTGCCAGCAGTTTTACCGGCTTCCAGGGGAACACTGAAGCTTTCTTT.

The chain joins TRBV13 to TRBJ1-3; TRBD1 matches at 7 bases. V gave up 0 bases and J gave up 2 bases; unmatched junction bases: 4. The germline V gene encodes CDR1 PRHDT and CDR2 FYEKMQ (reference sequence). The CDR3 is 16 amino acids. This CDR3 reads CASSLGDRVAGNTIYF. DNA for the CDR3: TGTGCCAGCAGCTTAGGTGACAGGGTGGCTGGAAACACCATATATTTT.

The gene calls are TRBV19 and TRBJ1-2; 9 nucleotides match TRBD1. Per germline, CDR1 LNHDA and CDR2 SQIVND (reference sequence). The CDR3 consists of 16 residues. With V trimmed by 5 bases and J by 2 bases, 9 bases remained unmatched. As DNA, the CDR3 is TGTGCCAGTAGTTTACAGGGGGCTATTGTGAACTATGGCTACACCTTC. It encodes CASSLQGAIVNYGYTF.

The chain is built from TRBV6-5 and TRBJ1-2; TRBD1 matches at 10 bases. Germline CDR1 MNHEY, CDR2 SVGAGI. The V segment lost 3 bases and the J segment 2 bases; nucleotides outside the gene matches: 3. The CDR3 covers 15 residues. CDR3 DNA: TGTGCCAGCAGTTATTCGGGACAGGGGAACTATGGCTACACCTTC. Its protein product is CASSYSGQGNYGYTF.

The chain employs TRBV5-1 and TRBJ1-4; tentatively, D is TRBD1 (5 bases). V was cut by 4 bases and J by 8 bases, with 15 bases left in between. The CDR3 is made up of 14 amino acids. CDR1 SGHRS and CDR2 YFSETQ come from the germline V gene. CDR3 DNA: TGCGCCAGCAGCCCCGGCAGGGCGGGGGAAAAACTGTTTTTT. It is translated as CASSPGRAGEKLFF.

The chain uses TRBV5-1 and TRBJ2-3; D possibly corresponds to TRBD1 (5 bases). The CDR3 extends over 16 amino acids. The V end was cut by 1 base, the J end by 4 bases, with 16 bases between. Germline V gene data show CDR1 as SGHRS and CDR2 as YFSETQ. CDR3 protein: CASSLWQGLSADTQYF. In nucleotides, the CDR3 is TGCGCCAGCAGCTTGTGGCAGGGCTTGTCGGCAGATACGCAGTATTTT.

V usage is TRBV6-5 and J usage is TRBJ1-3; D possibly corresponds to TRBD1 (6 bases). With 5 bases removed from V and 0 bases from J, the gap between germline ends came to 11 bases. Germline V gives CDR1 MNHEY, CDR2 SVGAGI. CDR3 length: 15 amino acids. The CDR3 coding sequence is TGTGCCAGCAGTAGGACAGCCTACTCTGGAAACACCATATATTTT. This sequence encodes CASSRTAYSGNTIYF.